Presented here are 19 T cell receptor beta chains from one specimen sequenced in a study of blood T cell repertoires in COVID-19. Data came from immunoSEQ multiplex PCR; TCRdb stores just in-frame clones and leaves some out. The data contain 220,000 or so clones, around four fifths of them singletons. The source material was peripheral blood. These receptors all come from an elderly woman with COVID-19, enrolled during active disease.

The V call is TRBV2, the J call TRBJ2-7; 7 nucleotides line up with TRBD1. The CDR3 runs to 14 residues. Germline V gene lookup returns CDR1 SNHLY and CDR2 FYNNEI. J lost 3 bases, V lost 4 bases, and 6 bases had no gene match. DNA for the CDR3: TGTGCCAGCAGTGTAACAGGGGAAAGCTACGAGCAGTACTTC. It translates to CASSVTGESYEQYF. The full variable domain, completed using reference TRBV2 and TRBJ2-7, is EPEVTQTPSHQVTQMGQEVILRCVPISNHLYFYWYRQILGQKVEFLVSFYNNEISEKSEIFDDQFSVERPDGSNFTLKIRSTKLEDSAMYFCASSVTGESYEQYFGPGTRLTVT.

The V and J genes are TRBV5-8 and TRBJ2-2; tentatively, D is TRBD2 (6 bases). The V gene lost 5 bases and the J gene lost 4 bases, with 9 bases spanning the gap. CDR3 length: 13 amino acids. Germline V gene sequence: CDR1 SGHTS, CDR2 YDEGEE. CDR3 DNA: TGTGCCAGCAGACTGGGACTCACCGGGGAGCTGTTTTTT. Its translation: CASRLGLTGELFF.

The V and J genes are TRBV19 and TRBJ1-1; 8 positions agree with TRBD1. J lost 3 bases, V lost 0 bases, and 9 bases had no gene match. Germline values: CDR1 LNHDA, CDR2 SQIVND (reference sequence). The CDR3 sequence is 17 residues long. The CDR3 coding sequence is TGTGCCAGTAGTATAGATGGAGCGGGACAGGCCTACACTGAAGCTTTCTTT. Protein: CASSIDGAGQAYTEAFF.

This chain joins TRBV9 and TRBJ2-3, with TRBD2 matching over 8 bases. Trimming took 0 bases from V and 2 from J; bases not matched to a gene: 2. Germline values: CDR1 SGDLS, CDR2 YYNGEE. This CDR3 has 15 amino acids. This CDR3 is CASSVAGGYTDTQYF. The DNA for the CDR3 is TGTGCCAGCAGCGTAGCGGGAGGGTACACAGATACGCAGTATTTT.

The genes are TRBV5-5 and TRBJ2-1; possibly TRBD2 for D (5 bases). V was clipped by 3 bases and J by 5 bases, with 18 bases between them. Germline V gene data show CDR1 as SGHKS and CDR2 as YYEKEE (reference sequence). The CDR3 has 16 residues. CDR3 loop: CASSWMLALANNEQFF. CDR3 coding DNA: TGTGCCAGCAGCTGGATGCTAGCTTTAGCGAACAATGAGCAGTTCTTC.

This clone was seen a few times. CDR3 sequence reads: CASSPTGQGNTEAFF. CDR3 coding DNA: TGTGCCAGCTCACCAACGGGACAGGGTAATACTGAAGCTTTCTTT. The chain links TRBV18 to TRBJ1-1, with TRBD1 identical over 9 bases. Trimming cost V 2 bases and J 5 bases; bases outside gene matches: 6. The CDR3 covers 15 residues. Germline CDR1 is KGHSH and CDR2 is LQKENI. Together with reference TRBV18 and TRBJ1-1, the CDR3 gives the full variable domain: NAGVMQNPRHLVRRRGQEARLRCSPMKGHSHVYWYRQLPEEGLKFMVYLQKENIIDESGMPKERFSAEFPKEGPSILRIQQVVRGDSAAYFCASSPTGQGNTEAFFGQGTRLTVV.

Here the CDR3 DNA reads TGTGCCAGTACCCCACCAACAGTCAACACTGAAGCTTTCTTT. This translates into CASTPPTVNTEAFF. V usage is TRBV19 and J usage is TRBJ1-1; D gene uncertain. Trimming took 7 bases from V and 2 from J, leaving 14 bases between them. The CDR3 loop spans 14 amino acids. Germline V gives CDR1 LNHDA, CDR2 SQIVND (reference sequence).

The V and J genes are TRBV5-1 and TRBJ1-4; D not certain. V was shortened by 0 bases and J by 4 bases, with 10 bases between the two germline ends. The CDR3 runs to 15 residues. CDR1 is SGHRS and CDR2 is YFSETQ in the germline V gene. CDR3 residues: CASSLGAANNEKLFF. CDR3 sequence (DNA): TGCGCCAGCAGCTTGGGGGCAGCCAATAATGAAAAACTGTTTTTT.

This clone was observed once. V gene TRBV4-1 combines with J gene TRBJ2-2; 8 bases are shared with TRBD2. CDR3 size: 17 residues. J gave up 4 bases and V 3 bases, and 10 bases lay outside the gene matches. Germline V lookup: CDR1 MGHRA, CDR2 YSYEKL. CDR3: CASSQGFGGETTGELFF. The CDR3 DNA is TGCGCCAGCAGCCAGGGATTCGGGGGGGAGACCACCGGGGAGCTGTTTTTT.

The chain combines TRBV6-5 with TRBJ1-1, with D unresolved. V was clipped by 2 bases and J by 1 base, with 5 bases between them. The V gene's germline CDR1 is MNHEY and CDR2 SVGAGI. The CDR3 is made up of 13 amino acids. This CDR3 reads CASSYLSNTEAFF. The CDR3 bases are TGTGCCAGCAGTTACCTTTCGAACACTGAAGCTTTCTTT.

The genes are TRBV6-4 and TRBJ1-1, with D possibly matching TRBD1 (5 bases). This CDR3 is 17 amino acids long. The germline CDR1 and CDR2 sequences are MRHNA and SNTAGT. V was pared by 6 bases and J by 2 bases, with 22 bases between. CDR3 bases: TGTGCCAGCAGCCCGGGTTACGGCCTAGACAGCAACACTGAAGCTTTCTTT. Its translation: CASSPGYGLDSNTEAFF.

The chain recombines TRBV4-3 with TRBJ2-7; D gene unclear. CDR1 is LGHNA and CDR2 is YSLEER in the germline V gene. CDR3 length equals 14 residues. The V end lost 1 base, the J end lost 1 base, and 8 bases lay between the germline ends. CDR3 in amino acids: CASSQVQDSYEQYF. CDR3 sequence (DNA): TGCGCCAGCAGCCAAGTCCAGGATTCCTACGAGCAGTACTTC.

This chain connects TRBV28 to TRBJ2-7; D ambiguous. Germline CDR1 reads MDHEN; CDR2 reads SYDVKM. Deletions cut 2 bases from V and 3 bases from J, with 11 bases between. The CDR3 has 14 amino acids. The chain's CDR3 is CASSLAAVFYEQYF. The CDR3 DNA reads as TGTGCCAGCAGTTTAGCGGCCGTTTTCTACGAGCAGTACTTC. The complete variable domain, with remaining parts taken from reference TRBV28 and TRBJ2-7, reads DVKVTQSSRYLVKRTGEKVFLECVQDMDHENMFWYRQDPGLGLRLIYFSYDVKMKEKGDIPEGYSVSREKKERFSLILESASTNQTSMYLCASSLAAVFYEQYFGPGTRLTVT.

The rearrangement links TRBV19 to TRBJ2-1, with D unresolved. V lost 4 bases and J 7 bases, leaving 11 bases between the germline ends. CDR1 is LNHDA, CDR2 SQIVND, per germline (reference sequence). The CDR3 has 13 residues. CDR3 nucleotide sequence: TGTGCCAGTAGTACTCCTTTCTTAAATGAGCAGTTCTTC. Translating gives CASSTPFLNEQFF.

V usage is TRBV19 and J usage is TRBJ1-2; D ambiguous. The V end was cut by 1 base, the J end by 1 base, with 10 bases between. The CDR3 consists of 15 residues. Germline V gives CDR1 LNHDA, CDR2 SQIVND (reference sequence). CDR3 region: CASSIGGSLNYGYTF. As DNA, the CDR3 is TGTGCCAGTAGTATAGGAGGCAGCCTTAACTATGGCTACACCTTC.

This rearrangement joins TRBV7-9 to TRBJ1-1, with a weak D call TRBD1 (5 bases). This CDR3 region has 15 residues. Trimming took 1 base from V and 7 from J, leaving 16 bases between them. Germline V gives CDR1 SEHNR, CDR2 FQNEAQ (reference sequence). This CDR3 reads CASSLDRVGGSEAFF. The CDR3 nucleotides are TGTGCCAGCAGCTTAGACCGGGTCGGGGGAAGTGAAGCTTTCTTT.

V gene TRBV4-1 combines with J gene TRBJ1-1; D may be TRBD1 (5 bases). This CDR3 has 15 residues. Between the trimmed V and J ends, which lost 4 bases and 1 base, there was a span of 13 bases. Germline CDR1 and CDR2: MGHRA and YSYEKL. CDR3 residues: CASSPGEKRNTEAFF. The CDR3 nucleotides are TGCGCCAGCAGCCCGGGGGAAAAGAGGAACACTGAAGCTTTCTTT.

The genes are TRBV24-1 and TRBJ1-2; D gene unclear. The V end lost 4 bases, the J end lost 5 bases, and 10 bases lay between the germline ends. Germline CDR1 is KGHDR and CDR2 is SFDVKD. The length of the CDR3 is 13 residues. The CDR3 DNA follows: TGTGCCACCAGTGACACCACTGAATATGGCTACACCTTC. It translates to CATSDTTEYGYTF.

This clone came up once. Additional DNA sequences in this sample encode the identical CDR3. Written as DNA, the CDR3 is TGTGCCAGTAGTATAGAGGGCAGGGGGAACACTGAAGCTTTCTTT. It yields the protein CASSIEGRGNTEAFF. The gene calls are TRBV19 and TRBJ1-1; D possibly corresponds to TRBD1 (6 bases). Germline CDR1 and CDR2: LNHDA and SQIVND (reference sequence). With 0 bases removed from V and 1 base from J, the gap between germline ends came to 9 bases. CDR3 size: 15 residues.